This is a list of T cell receptor beta chains from one sample in a study of cytomegalovirus exposure and HLA in healthy donors. TCRdb's table, derived via immunoSEQ multiplex PCR, lists solely in-frame clones and lacks some. The sample lists 130,000 or so clones, over 75% occurring once. The material sequenced was PBMCs. These receptors all stem from a woman under 40 in good health and CMV-seronegative. CDR3s include the opening cysteine and the closing phenylalanine or tryptophan. D genes are given only for firm matches. Size tells how often a clone was seen (once, few, many) or the class of an expanded clone, and some rows leave it out.

D	J	V	size	CDR3	DNA
TRBD2	TRBJ2-5	TRBV5-1	.	CASSVSGESEETQYF	TGCGCCAGCAGCGTTAGCGGGGAATCGGAAGAGACCCAGTACTTC
.	TRBJ1-5	TRBV19	few	CANTCRASGNQPQHF	TGTGCCAACACCTGCCGGGCCTCAGGGAATCAGCCCCAGCATTTT
.	TRBJ2-7	TRBV19	.	CASSTGGAYEQYF	TGTGCCAGTAGTACCGGAGGGGCGTACGAGCAGTACTTC
TRBD1	TRBJ1-2	TRBV5-6	.	CASRRTGAGGYTF	TGTGCCAGCAGACGGACAGGGGCGGGCGGCTACACCTTC
TRBD1	TRBJ1-1	TRBV30	.	CAWIPGGFIEAFF	TGTGCCTGGATTCCAGGGGGCTTCATCGAAGCTTTCTTT
.	TRBJ2-7	TRBV7-9	.	CASTRDNGYEQYF	TGTGCCAGCACCCGGGACAACGGGTACGAGCAGTACTTC
TRBD1	TRBJ2-7	TRBV7-2	.	CASSQTGFNEQYF	TGTGCCAGCAGCCAGACAGGGTTTAACGAGCAGTACTTC
TRBD1	TRBJ1-2	TRBV5-1	.	CASSFFPDRDYGYTF	TGCGCCAGCAGCTTTTTTCCAGACAGGGACTATGGCTACACCTTC
.	TRBJ1-6	TRBV5-5	.	CASSFGVSPLHF	TGTGCCAGCAGCTTCGGGGTCTCACCCCTCCACTTT
TRBD1	TRBJ1-2	TRBV5-4	.	CASSTVGGSGYTF	TGTGCCAGCAGCACAGTAGGGGGCAGTGGCTACACCTTC
.	TRBJ2-1	TRBV9	.	CASSGQGWGTEQFF	TGTGCCAGCAGCGGGCAGGGGTGGGGCACTGAGCAGTTCTTC
TRBD1	TRBJ1-6	TRBV10-3	.	CAISPDRGSVNSPLHF	TGTGCCATCAGCCCGGACAGGGGGTCGGTTAATTCACCCCTCCACTTT
.	TRBJ2-7	TRBV19	.	CASSIEVAREQYF	TGTGCCAGTAGTATAGAAGTAGCCCGGGAGCAGTACTTC
TRBD2	TRBJ2-1	TRBV6-4	.	CASSQIAGGISNEQFF	TGTGCCAGCAGTCAGATAGCGGGGGGGATCTCCAATGAGCAGTTCTTC
.	TRBJ2-7	TRBV19	.	CASSRWGDTYEQYF	TGTGCCAGTAGTAGGTGGGGGGATACCTACGAGCAGTACTTC
.	TRBJ2-7	TRBV5-4	.	CASSLGQGIGEQYF	TGTGCCAGCAGCTTGGGCCAGGGAATCGGCGAGCAGTACTTC
.	TRBJ1-6	TRBV5-4	.	CASSERTGDNSPLHF	TGTGCCAGCAGCGAGCGAACAGGAGATAATTCACCCCTCCACTTT
TRBD2	TRBJ2-7	TRBV19	.	CASSAGLAGGSYEQYF	TGTGCCAGTAGTGCGGGACTAGCGGGGGGCTCGTACGAGCAGTACTTC
.	TRBJ1-6	TRBV5-1	few	CASSFRARTPDNSPLHF	TGCGCCAGCAGCTTTAGGGCTCGGACACCCGATAATTCACCCCTCCACTTT
.	TRBJ2-1	TRBV4-3	.	CASSNPGSYNEQFF	TGCGCCAGCAGCAATCCGGGCTCCTACAATGAGCAGTTCTTC
.	TRBJ1-2	TRBV18	.	CASSSDRQAFYGYTF	TGTGCCAGCTCATCAGACCGGCAGGCCTTCTATGGCTACACCTTC
.	TRBJ2-2	TRBV9	.	CASSAPRSGPNTGELFF	TGTGCCAGCAGCGCTCCTCGGTCCGGTCCGAACACCGGGGAGCTGTTTTTT
TRBD1	TRBJ2-1	TRBV6-1	once	CASTRGPGYNEQFF	TGTGCCAGCACAAGGGGGCCGGGCTACAATGAGCAGTTCTTC
TRBD1	TRBJ1-4	TRBV11-3	.	CASSFGQAANEKLFF	TGTGCCAGCAGCTTCGGACAGGCCGCTAATGAAAAACTGTTTTTT
.	TRBJ1-2	TRBV7-2	.	CASSLRGVDYGYTF	TGTGCCAGCAGCTTACGGGGGGTCGACTATGGCTACACCTTC
.	TRBJ2-5	TRBV7-2	.	CASSDNLSQYF	TGTGCCAGCAGCGATAACCTATCCCAGTACTTC
TRBD2	TRBJ2-5	TRBV5-1	.	CASSPFGGREETQYF	TGCGCCAGCAGCCCGTTCGGAGGGCGGGAGGAGACCCAGTACTTC
TRBD1	TRBJ2-7	TRBV15	.	CATSRDPTGGYEQYF	TGTGCCACCAGCAGAGATCCTACAGGGGGCTACGAGCAGTACTTC
.	TRBJ2-3	TRBV6-5	.	CASSRGGRFTDTQYF	TGTGCCAGCAGCCGTGGAGGCAGGTTCACAGATACGCAGTATTTT
TRBD1	TRBJ1-4	TRBV6-6	.	CASSYSGQGGNEKLFF	TGTGCCAGCAGTTACTCAGGACAGGGGGGGAATGAAAAACTGTTTTTT
TRBD1	TRBJ2-2	TRBV6-6	.	CASSRTGTGTGELFF	TGTGCCAGCAGCAGGACAGGGACTGGGACCGGGGAGCTGTTTTTT
.	TRBJ2-1	TRBV14	once	CASSQNLAGAYNEQFF	TGTGCCAGCAGCCAAAACCTGGCGGGGGCTTACAATGAGCAGTTCTTC
TRBD1	TRBJ2-7	TRBV6-1	.	CASSEGDRWSYEQYF	TGTGCCAGCAGTGAAGGGGACAGGTGGTCCTACGAGCAGTACTTC
.	TRBJ1-1	TRBV19	.	CASSPRGGHTEAFF	TGTGCCAGTAGTCCCCGGGGGGGCCACACTGAAGCTTTCTTT
TRBD2	TRBJ2-7	TRBV19	.	CASSIQRGNVEQYF	TGTGCCAGTAGTATACAGCGGGGCAACGTCGAGCAGTACTTC
.	TRBJ2-7	TRBV19	few	CASSAPGSSRGEQYF	TGTGCCAGTAGTGCCCCCGGAAGCTCAAGGGGCGAGCAGTACTTC
.	TRBJ1-4	TRBV2	.	CASRPDSANEKLFF	TGTGCCAGCAGGCCCGACTCGGCTAATGAAAAACTGTTTTTT
.	TRBJ2-7	TRBV29-1	.	CSALGWADEQYF	TGCAGCGCCCTTGGGTGGGCAGACGAGCAGTACTTC